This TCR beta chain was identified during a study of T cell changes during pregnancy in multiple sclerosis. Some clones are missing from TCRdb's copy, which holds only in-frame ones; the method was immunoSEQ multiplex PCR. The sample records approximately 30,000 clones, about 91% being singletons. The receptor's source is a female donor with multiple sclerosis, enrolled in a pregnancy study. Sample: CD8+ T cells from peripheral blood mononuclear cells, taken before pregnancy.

The CDR3 nucleotides are TGTGCCAGCAGCCCATGGGGACTAGCGGGAGATCAAGAGACCCAGTACTTC. This gives the protein CASSPWGLAGDQETQYF. The genes are TRBV27 and TRBJ2-5; 14 nucleotides match TRBD2. This CDR3 has 17 amino acids. Trimming removed 6 bases from V and 2 bases from J; junction bases left unmatched: 8. The germline V gene encodes CDR1 MNHEY and CDR2 SMNVEV (reference sequence).